Detailed here is one T cell receptor beta chain. TCRdb keeps only in-frame clones here, not all; method: immunoSEQ multiplex PCR. Altogether 66,000 or so clones are present, about 80% being singletons, with the ten largest covering about 4.8%. This record belongs to a study of OX40 agonist ivuxolimab in advanced cancers. The wider study: A mean age of approximately 58 years, range about 23 to 90, was recorded, and 80% to 90% were male.

The CDR3 has 14 amino acids. V was trimmed by 0 bases and J by 9 bases, leaving 13 bases between them. Germline assignment: CDR1 SGHDT and CDR2 YYEEEE. The source is an adult with an advanced solid tumor such as melanoma, head and neck, liver or kidney cancer. The sample here was CD4+ or CD8+ T cells sorted from blood, taken in a trial of the OX40 agonist ivuxolimab. The gene calls are TRBV5-6 and TRBJ2-1; tentatively, D is TRBD1 (6 bases). CDR3 loop: CASSLGLGASEQFF. In DNA form, the CDR3 reads TGTGCCAGCAGCTTGGGCCTGGGGGCAAGTGAGCAGTTCTTC.